The T cell receptor beta chain described here comes from a study of cytomegalovirus exposure and HLA in healthy donors. Study conclusions and caveats: The study put under 200 TCR beta chains on its list as cytomegalovirus-associated. In an earlier analysis, most TCR beta V segments were productive about 87% or about 30% of the time. Sequencing had likely introduced a cluster of highly shared sequence variants as an artifact.

With regard to this clone: Its antigen remains unknown.

Trimming took 5 bases from V and 4 from J; bases not matched to a gene: 4. Germline V gives CDR1 GTSNPN, CDR2 SVGIG (reference sequence). The CDR3 contains 12 residues. Researchers ran the PCR with 60 Vbeta and 13 Jbeta primers. The data were produced by immunoSEQ multiplex PCR, yet TCRdb's version contains in-frame clones alone and is incomplete. This listing includes about 200,000 clones. Sample: PBMCs. The TCR originated in a boy aged 10-17 years in good health and CMV-seronegative. This chain joins TRBV30 and TRBJ1-2, with TRBD1 matching over 7 bases. The CDR3 DNA sequence: TGTGCCTGGGGACAGGAAAGCTATGGCTACACCTTC. Translating it yields CAWGQESYGYTF.